Listed below are T cell receptor beta chains from one sample, sequenced in a study of cytomegalovirus exposure and HLA in healthy donors. Using immunoSEQ multiplex PCR, the repertoire was profiled, and TCRdb retains in-frame clones only, with some absent. The sample has 150,000 to 200,000 clones, roughly four fifths seen once. Sequenced: PBMCs. These receptor sequences come from a man aged 45-60 years in good health and CMV-seropositive. CDR3s include the opening cysteine and the closing phenylalanine or tryptophan. D genes are given only for firm matches. Rows may omit the clone size; those that give it use once, few, many or a size class.

clone size | D gene | J gene | V gene | CDR3 DNA | CDR3 protein
once | TRBD2 | TRBJ2-1 | TRBV7-3 | TGTGCCAGCAGCCGGGGACTAGCGGGAGTCTATGAGCAGTTCTTC | CASSRGLAGVYEQFF
. | . | TRBJ1-3 | TRBV5-1 | TGCGCCAGCAGCTTGGATGGGGCAGGGCCTACCTCTGGAAACACCATATATTTT | CASSLDGAGPTSGNTIYF
. | . | TRBJ1-3 | TRBV28 | TGTGCCAGCAGTTCCCCGAACACCATATATTTT | CASSSPNTIYF
few | . | TRBJ1-1 | TRBV28 | TGTGCCAGCAGCCGGGTGAGGAGAACTGAAGCTTTCTTT | CASSRVRRTEAFF
. | . | TRBJ1-1 | TRBV29-1 | TGCAGCGTTGAAGTCGGGAGAGGCACTGAAGCTTTCTTT | CSVEVGRGTEAFF
. | TRBD2 | TRBJ2-5 | TRBV6-1 | TGTGCCAGCAAGCGGGATCGGGGGGAGACCCAGTACTTC | CASKRDRGETQYF
few | . | TRBJ2-2 | TRBV6-5 | TGTGCCAGCAGTTTGTTAGAGATTGGGAACACCGGGGAGCTGTTTTTT | CASSLLEIGNTGELFF
. | TRBD1 | TRBJ2-5 | TRBV7-3 | TGTGCCAGCAGCCTACACCGACAGGGCCGGGCAGAGACCCAGTACTTC | CASSLHRQGRAETQYF
. | . | TRBJ1-5 | TRBV7-8 | TGTGCCAGCAGCTTAGGGGGGGTCAATAGCAATCAGCCCCAGCATTTT | CASSLGGVNSNQPQHF
. | TRBD1 | TRBJ1-5 | TRBV5-4 | TGTGCCAGCAGTCGGACAGGGCATGGTGAGAATCAGCCCCAGCATTTT | CASSRTGHGENQPQHF
few | . | TRBJ1-6 | TRBV9 | TGTGCCAGCAGCCCCTTGGATTTGAGGGTCAATTCACCCCTCCACTTT | CASSPLDLRVNSPLHF
. | TRBD1 | TRBJ2-1 | TRBV6-1 | TGTGCCAGCAGAGGACAGGTTAGCTCCTACAATGAGCAGTTCTTC | CASRGQVSSYNEQFF
. | . | TRBJ2-7 | TRBV6-1 | TGTGCCAGCAGTGATTTGGGTGGCGGAACCTACGAGCAGTACTTC | CASSDLGGGTYEQYF
. | . | TRBJ2-7 | TRBV27 | TGTGCCAGCAGACCCCCGGGAGTTTACGAGCAGTACTTC | CASRPPGVYEQYF
. | TRBD2 | TRBJ2-7 | TRBV27 | TGTGCCAGCGGTCATGGGACTAGCTCCTACGAGCAGTACTTC | CASGHGTSSYEQYF
. | . | TRBJ1-2 | TRBV18 | TGTGCCAGCTCACCAGTTCAGGGTAACTATGGCTACACCTTC | CASSPVQGNYGYTF
. | . | TRBJ1-2 | TRBV9 | TGTGCCAGCAGCGTAGAGAGCCAGGGCTATGGCTACACTTTC | CASSVESQGYGYTF
few | TRBD1 | TRBJ1-6 | TRBV5-1 | TGCGCCAGCAGTCTACGGACAGGGAACAATTCACCCCTCCACTTT | CASSLRTGNNSPLHF
. | TRBD1 | TRBJ1-5 | TRBV2 | TGTGCCAGTACGGACAGGGGCAATCAGCCCCAGCATTTT | CASTDRGNQPQHF
. | TRBD1 | TRBJ2-2 | TRBV9 | TGTGCCAGCAGCGTGACAGGGGGTTTCACCGGGGAGCTGTTTTTT | CASSVTGGFTGELFF
once | . | TRBJ2-7 | TRBV27 | TGTGCCAGCAGTTTGAACAGCTACGAGCAGTACTTC | CASSLNSYEQYF
few | . | TRBJ1-2 | TRBV9 | TGTGCCAGCAGCTCAGCAGCGGGGGATGGCTACACCTTC | CASSSAAGDGYTF
. | . | TRBJ1-2 | TRBV10-3 | TGTGCCATCACCGGAGGAGGGGAGGATGGCTACACCTTC | CAITGGGEDGYTF
. | TRBD2 | TRBJ2-5 | TRBV15 | TGTGCCACCAGCCCGCGGAGACTAGCGGCATATAGAAAAGAGACCCAGTACTTC | CATSPRRLAAYRKETQYF
. | TRBD2 | TRBJ2-3 | TRBV4-3 | TGCGCCAGCAGCCGATATCTAGCGGGGTCTAGCACAGATACGCAGTATTTT | CASSRYLAGSSTDTQYF
. | . | TRBJ1-6 | TRBV6-6 | TGTGCCAGCAGGGAATCCAGGCCTAATTCACCCCTCCACTTT | CASRESRPNSPLHF
. | . | TRBJ2-2 | TRBV7-9 | TGTGCCAGCAGCTTAGACCAGTACACCGGGGAGCTGTTTTTT | CASSLDQYTGELFF
. | TRBD1 | TRBJ1-5 | TRBV29-1 | TGCAGCGCCTCGACAGGGGGCTGGTCTAGCAATCAGCCCCAGCATTTT | CSASTGGWSSNQPQHF
few | . | TRBJ1-1 | TRBV4-1 | TGCGCCAGCAGCCAAGTGAGGAGCGGCACTGAAGCTTTCTTT | CASSQVRSGTEAFF
. | . | TRBJ2-7 | TRBV6-5 | TGTGCCAGCAGTTATGAGAACGCCGACATCTCCTACGAGCAGTACTTC | CASSYENADISYEQYF
. | . | TRBJ2-1 | TRBV9 | TGTGCCAGCAGCGTAGGCAGAGGAGGCGGCAATGAGCAGTTCTTC | CASSVGRGGGNEQFF
. | . | TRBJ2-1 | TRBV27 | TGTGCCAGCAGTTTTCGGTTCTACCAGACGGACAGAAGCAATGAGCAGTTCTTC | CASSFRFYQTDRSNEQFF
once | . | TRBJ2-3 | TRBV7-9 | TGTGCCAGCAGCTTAGGTCAGAGCACAGATACGCAGTATTTT | CASSLGQSTDTQYF
. | TRBD1 | TRBJ1-1 | TRBV27 | TGTGCCAGCAGGGGGACAGGAGACACTGAAGCTTTCTTT | CASRGTGDTEAFF
. | TRBD2 | TRBJ2-5 | TRBV6-1 | TGTGCCAGCGGGCACGGGACTAGCGGGAGTAGGGCCCAGTACTTC | CASGHGTSGSRAQYF
few | . | TRBJ2-2 | TRBV2 | TGTGCCAGCAGTTCTAACAGGCGCACCACCGGGGAGCTGTTTTTT | CASSSNRRTTGELFF
. | TRBD1 | TRBJ1-1 | TRBV4-3 | TGCGCCAGCAGCCAAGGGACAGGGGGCGCAGGGGGCACTGAAGCTTTCTTT | CASSQGTGGAGGTEAFF
. | . | TRBJ2-7 | TRBV7-6 | TGTGCCAGCAGCTTAGAACAGACAGGAGCACTACGCGAGCAGTACTTC | CASSLEQTGALREQYF
. | TRBD1 | TRBJ1-6 | TRBV5-1 | TGCGCCAGCAGCTCCCACGGGACAGAAAATAATTCACCCCTCCACTTT | CASSSHGTENNSPLHF
. | TRBD2 | TRBJ2-2 | TRBV19 | TGTGCCCGGGGGGGCGGGGAAGCCACCGGGGAGCTGTTTTTT | CARGGGEATGELFF
once | . | TRBJ2-3 | TRBV28 | TGTGCCAGCAGTTTACTCGGGTCAAGCACAGATACGCAGTATTTT | CASSLLGSSTDTQYF
. | . | TRBJ1-6 | TRBV28 | TGTGCCAGCAGTCCCGGGGGGATACTTAATTCACCCCTCCACTTT | CASSPGGILNSPLHF
. | . | TRBJ1-2 | TRBV6-4 | TGTGCCAGCAGTGACCTCAGGGGTGGTGGCTACACCTTC | CASSDLRGGGYTF
. | TRBD1 | TRBJ1-2 | TRBV6-5 | TGTGCCAGCGCAAACGACAGGGCCTCTGGCTACACCTTC | CASANDRASGYTF
. | . | TRBJ2-2 | TRBV7-9 | TGTGCCAGCAGCTTTCTTTCCGGGGAGCTGTTTTTT | CASSFLSGELFF
once | TRBD1 | TRBJ2-7 | TRBV2 | TGTGCCAGCCGAGGGACAGCTCCCCACGAGCAGTACTTC | CASRGTAPHEQYF